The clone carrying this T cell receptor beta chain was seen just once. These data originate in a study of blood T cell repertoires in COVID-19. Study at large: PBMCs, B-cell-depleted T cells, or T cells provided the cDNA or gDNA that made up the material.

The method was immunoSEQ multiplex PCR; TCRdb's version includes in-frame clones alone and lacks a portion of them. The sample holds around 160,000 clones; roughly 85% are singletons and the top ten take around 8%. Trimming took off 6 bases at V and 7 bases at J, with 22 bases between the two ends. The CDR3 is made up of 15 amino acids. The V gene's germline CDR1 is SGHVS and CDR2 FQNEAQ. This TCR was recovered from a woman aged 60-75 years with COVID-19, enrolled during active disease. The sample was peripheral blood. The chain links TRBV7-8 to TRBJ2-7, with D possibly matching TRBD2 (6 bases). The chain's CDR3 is CASSLNRELSWEQYF. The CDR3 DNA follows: TGTGCCAGCAGTTTAAACCGGGAGCTGTCGTGGGAGCAGTACTTC.